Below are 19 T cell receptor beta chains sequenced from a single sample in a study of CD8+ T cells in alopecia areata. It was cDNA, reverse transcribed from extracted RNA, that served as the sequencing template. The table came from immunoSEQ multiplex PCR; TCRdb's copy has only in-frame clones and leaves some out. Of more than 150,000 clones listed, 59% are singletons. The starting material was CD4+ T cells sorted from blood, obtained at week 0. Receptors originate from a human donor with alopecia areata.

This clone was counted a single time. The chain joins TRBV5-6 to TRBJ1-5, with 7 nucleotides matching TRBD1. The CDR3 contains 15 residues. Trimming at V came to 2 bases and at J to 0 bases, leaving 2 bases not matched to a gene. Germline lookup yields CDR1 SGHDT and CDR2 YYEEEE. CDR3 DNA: TGTGCCAGCAGCTTAGGGGGCTATAGCAATCAGCCCCAGCATTTT. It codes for CASSLGGYSNQPQHF.

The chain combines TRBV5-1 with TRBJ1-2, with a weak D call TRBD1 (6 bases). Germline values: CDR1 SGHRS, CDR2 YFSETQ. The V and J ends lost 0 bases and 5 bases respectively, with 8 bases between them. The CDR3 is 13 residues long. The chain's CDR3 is CASSLDTGYGYTF. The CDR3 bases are TGCGCCAGCAGCTTGGACACAGGGTATGGCTACACCTTC. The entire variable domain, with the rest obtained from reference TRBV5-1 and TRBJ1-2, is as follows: KAGVTQTPRYLIKTRGQQVTLSCSPISGHRSVSWYQQTPGQGLQFLFEYFSETQRNKGNFPGRFSGRQFSNSRSEMNVSTLELGDSALYLCASSLDTGYGYTFGSGTRLTVV.

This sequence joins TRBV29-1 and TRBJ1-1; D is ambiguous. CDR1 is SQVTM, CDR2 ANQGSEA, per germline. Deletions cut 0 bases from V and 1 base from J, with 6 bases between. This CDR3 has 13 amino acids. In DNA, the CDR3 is TGCAGCGTTGAAGAACACCCGAACACTGAAGCTTTCTTT. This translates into CSVEEHPNTEAFF.

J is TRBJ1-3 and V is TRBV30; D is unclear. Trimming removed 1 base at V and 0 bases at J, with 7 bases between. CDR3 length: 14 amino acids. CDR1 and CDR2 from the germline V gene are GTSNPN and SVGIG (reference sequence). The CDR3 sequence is CAWSATISGNTIYF. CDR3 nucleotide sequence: TGTGCCTGGAGTGCCACCATCTCTGGAAACACCATATATTTT.

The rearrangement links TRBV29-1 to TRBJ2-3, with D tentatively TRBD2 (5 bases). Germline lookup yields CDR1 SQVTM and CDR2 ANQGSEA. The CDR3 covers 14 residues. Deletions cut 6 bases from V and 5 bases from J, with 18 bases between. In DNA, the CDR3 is TGCAGCGTCGGGATCCCACGGTCTGGAGATACGCAGTATTTT. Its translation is CSVGIPRSGDTQYF.

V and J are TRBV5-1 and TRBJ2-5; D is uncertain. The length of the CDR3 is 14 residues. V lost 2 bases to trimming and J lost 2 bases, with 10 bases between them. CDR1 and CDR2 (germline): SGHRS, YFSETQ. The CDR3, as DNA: TGCGCCAGCAGCTTATCCAGGCAACAAGAGACCCAGTACTTC. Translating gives CASSLSRQQETQYF.

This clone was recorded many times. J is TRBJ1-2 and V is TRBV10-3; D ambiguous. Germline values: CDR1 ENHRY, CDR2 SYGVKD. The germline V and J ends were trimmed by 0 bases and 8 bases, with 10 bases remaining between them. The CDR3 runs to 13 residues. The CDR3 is CAISESASGGYTF. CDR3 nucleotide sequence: TGTGCCATCAGTGAGTCAGCCTCCGGGGGCTACACCTTC.

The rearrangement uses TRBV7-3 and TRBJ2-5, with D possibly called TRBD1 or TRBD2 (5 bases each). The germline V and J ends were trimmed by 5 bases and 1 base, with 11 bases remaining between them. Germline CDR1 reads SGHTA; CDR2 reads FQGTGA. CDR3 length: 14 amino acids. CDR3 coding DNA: TGTGCCAGCAGCCCCACCGGGGCCCAAGAGACCCAGTACTTC. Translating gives CASSPTGAQETQYF.

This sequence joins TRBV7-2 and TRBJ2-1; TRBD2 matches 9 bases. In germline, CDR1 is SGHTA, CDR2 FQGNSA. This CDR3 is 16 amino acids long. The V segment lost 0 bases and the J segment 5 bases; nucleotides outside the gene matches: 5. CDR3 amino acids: CASSLAWRGGDNEQFF. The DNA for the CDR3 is TGTGCCAGCAGCTTAGCTTGGCGGGGGGGAGACAATGAGCAGTTCTTC.

The CDR3 DNA is TGCAGCGTTAAGGGTAGATTTGACACTGAAGCTTTCTTT. It yields the protein CSVKGRFDTEAFF. J is TRBJ1-1 and V is TRBV29-1; no clear D. Looked up from germline, CDR1 is SQVTM and CDR2 is ANQGSEA. The CDR3 contains 13 residues. V was clipped by 5 bases and J by 3 bases, with 13 bases between them. Full variable domain (missing parts from reference TRBV29-1 and TRBJ1-1): SAVISQKPSRDICQRGTSLTIQCQVDSQVTMMFWYRQQPGQSLTLIATANQGSEATYESGFVIDKFPISRPNLTFSTLTVSNMSPEDSSIYLCSVKGRFDTEAFFGQGTRLTVV.

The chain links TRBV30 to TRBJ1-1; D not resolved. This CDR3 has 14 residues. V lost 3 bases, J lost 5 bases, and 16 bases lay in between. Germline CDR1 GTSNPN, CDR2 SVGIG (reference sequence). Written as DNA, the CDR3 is TGTGCCTGGAGCGGGGTGGGCCCGCAGACTGAAGCTTTCTTT. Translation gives CAWSGVGPQTEAFF.

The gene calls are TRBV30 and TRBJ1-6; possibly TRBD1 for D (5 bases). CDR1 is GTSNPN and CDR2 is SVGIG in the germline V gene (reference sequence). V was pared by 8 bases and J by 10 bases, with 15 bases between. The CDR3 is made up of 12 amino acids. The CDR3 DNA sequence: TGTGCCGGGGGACCCAACTCCTCACCCCTCCACTTT. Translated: CAGGPNSSPLHF.

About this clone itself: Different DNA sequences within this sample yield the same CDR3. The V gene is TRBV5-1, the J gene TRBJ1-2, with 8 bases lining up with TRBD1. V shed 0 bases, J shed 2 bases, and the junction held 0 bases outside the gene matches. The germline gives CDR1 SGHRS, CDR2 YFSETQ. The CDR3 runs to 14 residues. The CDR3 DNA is TGCGCCAGCAGCTTGGGGACAGGGAACTATGGCTACACCTTC. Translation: CASSLGTGNYGYTF.

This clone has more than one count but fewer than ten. The CDR3 protein is CASSFDPGQMNYGYTF. In DNA, the CDR3 is TGCGCCAGCAGCTTCGACCCGGGACAGATGAACTATGGCTACACCTTC. V gene TRBV5-1 combines with J gene TRBJ1-2; 7 nucleotides align to TRBD1. V shed 2 bases and J 2 bases; nucleotides not matched to a gene: 9. CDR1 is SGHRS, CDR2 YFSETQ, per germline. The CDR3 sequence is 16 residues long.

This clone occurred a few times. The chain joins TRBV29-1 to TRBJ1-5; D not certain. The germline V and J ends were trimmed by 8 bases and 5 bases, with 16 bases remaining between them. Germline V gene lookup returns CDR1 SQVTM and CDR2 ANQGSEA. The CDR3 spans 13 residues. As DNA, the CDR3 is TGCAGCCCCCCAGCCAGGCTCTATCAGCCCCAGCATTTT. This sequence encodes CSPPARLYQPQHF.

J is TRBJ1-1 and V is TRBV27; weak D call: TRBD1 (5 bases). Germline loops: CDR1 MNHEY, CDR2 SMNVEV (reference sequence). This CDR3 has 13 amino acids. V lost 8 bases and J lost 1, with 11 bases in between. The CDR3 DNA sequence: TGTGCCAGCGGGAGGGGCAGGAACACTGAAGCTTTCTTT. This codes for CASGRGRNTEAFF.

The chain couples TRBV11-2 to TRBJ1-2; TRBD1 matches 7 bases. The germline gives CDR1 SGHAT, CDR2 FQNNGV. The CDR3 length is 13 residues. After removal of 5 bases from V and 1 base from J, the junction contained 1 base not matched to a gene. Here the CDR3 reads CASSRDSNYGYTF. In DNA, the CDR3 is TGTGCCAGCAGCCGGGACAGTAACTATGGCTACACCTTC.

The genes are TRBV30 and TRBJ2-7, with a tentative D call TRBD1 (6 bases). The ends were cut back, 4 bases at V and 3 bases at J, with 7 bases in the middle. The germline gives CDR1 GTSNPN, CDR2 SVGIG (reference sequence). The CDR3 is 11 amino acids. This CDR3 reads CAWTGVYEQYF. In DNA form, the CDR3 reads TGTGCCTGGACAGGGGTCTACGAGCAGTACTTC.

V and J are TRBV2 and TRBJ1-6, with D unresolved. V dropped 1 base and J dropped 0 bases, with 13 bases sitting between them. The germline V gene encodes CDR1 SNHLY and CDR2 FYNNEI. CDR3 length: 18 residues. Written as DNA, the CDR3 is TGTGCCAGCAGTGAAGGGTCCCTCCAGAGCTCCTATAATTCACCCCTCCACTTT. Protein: CASSEGSLQSSYNSPLHF. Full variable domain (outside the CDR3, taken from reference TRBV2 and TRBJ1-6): EPEVTQTPSHQVTQMGQEVILRCVPISNHLYFYWYRQILGQKVEFLVSFYNNEISEKSEIFDDQFSVERPDGSNFTLKIRSTKLEDSAMYFCASSEGSLQSSYNSPLHFGNGTRLTVT.